Below are 20 T cell receptor beta chains sequenced from a single sample in a study of blood T cell repertoires in COVID-19. The repertoire was sequenced with immunoSEQ multiplex PCR; TCRdb's copy has only in-frame clones and lacks some. The table lists about 99,000 clones, less than 90% of them singletons, with just under 2% in the top ten. Material for sequencing was peripheral blood. The source is a man in his 70s with active or convalescent COVID-19.

V and J are TRBV23-1 and TRBJ1-2; D is possibly TRBD1 (5 bases). TRBV23-1 is labeled an ORF, and its function is uncertain. CDR3 size: 15 residues. Trimming removed 4 bases from V and 3 bases from J, with 15 bases in between. As DNA, the CDR3 is TGCGCCAGCAGTCTCCCCCGTCAGGGCCACTATGGCTACACCTTC. It is translated as CASSLPRQGHYGYTF.

The rearrangement uses TRBV5-1 and TRBJ2-1; the match to TRBD2 covers 8 bases. Germline V gene data show CDR1 as SGHRS and CDR2 as YFSETQ. The CDR3 contains 18 residues. The junction had 15 bases not matched to a gene; V was cut back by 0 bases and J by 7 bases. CDR3 sequence: CASSLGVITSGGGNEQFF. CDR3 nucleotides: TGCGCCAGCAGCTTGGGGGTGATCACCAGCGGGGGAGGGAATGAGCAGTTCTTC. The whole variable domain, filled in from reference TRBV5-1 and TRBJ2-1, reads KAGVTQTPRYLIKTRGQQVTLSCSPISGHRSVSWYQQTPGQGLQFLFEYFSETQRNKGNFPGRFSGRQFSNSRSEMNVSTLELGDSALYLCASSLGVITSGGGNEQFFGPGTRLTVL.

V usage is TRBV6-2 or TRBV6-3 and J usage is TRBJ2-6; TRBD1 agrees at 7 bases. With 2 bases clipped from V and 2 bases from J, the junction kept 9 bases outside the gene matches. Germline CDR1 and CDR2: MNHEY and SVGEGT. This CDR3 has 18 residues. CDR3 nucleotide sequence: TGTGCCAGCAGTTACGGTGGCAGGGGGATTGCTGGGGCCAACGTCCTGACTTTC. Its protein is CASSYGGRGIAGANVLTF.

This chain connects TRBV6-1 to TRBJ1-6, with D perhaps matching TRBD1 (5 bases). CDR1 and CDR2 (germline): MNHNS, SASEGT. V gave up 2 bases and J gave up 0 bases, with 11 bases separating them. The CDR3 length is 17 residues. For the CDR3, the DNA is TGTGCCAGCAGTGAACAAGACAGCAGCTCCTATAATTCACCCCTCCACTTT. Protein: CASSEQDSSSYNSPLHF.

V usage is TRBV27 and J usage is TRBJ1-6, with 8 positions matching TRBD1. From germline, CDR1 is MNHEY and CDR2 SMNVEV (reference sequence). The junction had 6 bases not matched to a gene; V was cut back by 1 base and J by 7 bases. CDR3 size: 16 residues. CDR3 loop: CASSLWSGGENSPLHF. The CDR3 DNA reads TGTGCCAGCAGTTTATGGTCAGGGGGCGAGAATTCACCCCTCCACTTT.

The chain has TRBV6-6 and TRBJ1-4, with TRBD1 matching 9 bases. Germline CDR1 is MNHNY and CDR2 is SVGAGI (reference sequence). The V segment lost 6 bases and the J segment 6 bases; nucleotides outside the gene matches: 5. The CDR3 runs 14 residues. CDR3 in amino acids: CASRTGGEYEKLFF. CDR3 sequence (DNA): TGTGCCAGCAGGACAGGGGGTGAATATGAAAAACTGTTTTTT.

The chain has TRBV19 and TRBJ2-7, with TRBD1 matching over 9 bases. The CDR3 extends over 15 amino acids. Germline CDR1 LNHDA, CDR2 SQIVND (reference sequence). With V trimmed by 1 base and J by 3 bases, 4 bases remained unmatched. The CDR3 region is CASSIATGQGYEQYF. DNA for the CDR3: TGTGCCAGTAGTATAGCCACGGGACAGGGCTACGAGCAGTACTTC.

The chain employs TRBV19 and TRBJ2-7, with 10 positions matching TRBD1. Unmatched junction bases numbered 7, after V lost 5 bases and J lost 6 bases. The CDR3 is 14 residues long. The germline V gene encodes CDR1 LNHDA and CDR2 SQIVND (reference sequence). As DNA, the CDR3 is TGTGCCAGTAGTTCCGGGACAGGGGTTTTCGAGCAGTACTTC. It specifies CASSSGTGVFEQYF.

V usage is TRBV28 and J usage is TRBJ1-2; 7 bases match TRBD1. The CDR3 contains 14 residues. Germline loops: CDR1 MDHEN, CDR2 SYDVKM. Trimming took 8 bases from V and 12 from J; bases not matched to a gene: 18. CDR3: CASRSGQRGVMDTF. The CDR3 region has the DNA TGTGCCAGCCGATCGGGACAGAGGGGGGTTATGGACACCTTC.

This chain connects TRBV27 to TRBJ2-3, with D possibly matching TRBD1 (6 bases). CDR3 length: 16 residues. Germline values: CDR1 MNHEY, CDR2 SMNVEV (reference sequence). The germline V and J ends were trimmed by 3 bases and 2 bases, with 15 bases remaining between them. CDR3 sequence reads: CASSFSGTPLTDTQYF. The CDR3 DNA is TGTGCCAGCAGTTTTAGTGGGACACCCCTCACAGATACGCAGTATTTT.

The chain employs TRBV18 and TRBJ1-1; 10 bases map to TRBD1. Germline V lookup: CDR1 KGHSH, CDR2 LQKENI. This CDR3 has 15 residues. V was clipped by 3 bases and J by 2 bases; unmatched bases: 3. The CDR3 is CASSPRTGGNTEAFF. The CDR3 DNA reads as TGTGCCAGCTCACCCAGGACAGGGGGTAACACTGAAGCTTTCTTT.

The chain links TRBV5-1 to TRBJ2-1; 10 positions match TRBD2. With V trimmed by 5 bases and J by 5 bases, 7 bases remained unmatched. CDR3 length: 15 amino acids. Per germline, CDR1 SGHRS and CDR2 YFSETQ. The CDR3 nucleotides read TGCGCCAGCAGATTCGTAGCGGGGGGACACAATGAGCAGTTCTTC. This encodes CASRFVAGGHNEQFF.

The V and J genes are TRBV7-9 and TRBJ2-3, with 11 bases lining up with TRBD2. Germline CDR1 SEHNR, CDR2 FQNEAQ (reference sequence). V shed 9 bases and J 2 bases; nucleotides not matched to a gene: 10. There are 16 residues in the CDR3. CDR3 sequence reads: CASARLAGGLTDTQYF. CDR3 coding DNA: TGTGCCAGTGCCCGGCTAGCGGGGGGACTCACAGATACGCAGTATTTT.

J is TRBJ2-3 and V is TRBV7-2, with TRBD2 identical over 8 bases. Germline V lookup: CDR1 SGHTA, CDR2 FQGNSA. The CDR3 extends over 13 amino acids. The ends lost 1 base at V and 9 bases at J; junction bases unmatched: 3. CDR3 in amino acids: CASSLDKRGTQYF. In DNA, the CDR3 is TGTGCCAGCAGCTTAGATAAGCGGGGGACGCAGTATTTT.

This clone was detected only a few times. The chain carries TRBV9 and TRBJ2-1; 10 nucleotides line up with TRBD1. Germline V gives CDR1 SGDLS, CDR2 YYNGEE. V lost 4 bases to trimming and J lost 7 bases; unmatched junction nucleotides: 14. The CDR3 is 17 amino acids. CDR3 DNA: TGTGCCAGCAGCAAACTGAACCGGGACAGGGGAACTAATGAGCAGTTCTTC. Its translation: CASSKLNRDRGTNEQFF.

The rearrangement uses TRBV5-1 and TRBJ2-7; the D gene is possibly TRBD1 (6 bases). Trimming removed 3 bases from V and 0 bases from J, with 7 bases in between. CDR3 length: 13 residues. Germline CDR1 SGHRS, CDR2 YFSETQ. Here the CDR3 DNA reads TGCGCCAGCAGCTGGGACACCTCCTACGAGCAGTACTTC. Translated: CASSWDTSYEQYF.

This chain connects TRBV15 to TRBJ2-7; 8 nucleotides match TRBD2. Germline loops: CDR1 LNHNV, CDR2 YYDKDF (reference sequence). CDR3 length: 14 residues. Trimming cost V 1 base and J 3 bases; bases outside gene matches: 2. In DNA, the CDR3 is TGTGCCACCAGCAGAGTGGGACTAGGCTACGAGCAGTACTTC. Translation gives CATSRVGLGYEQYF.

The V call is TRBV6-5, the J call TRBJ2-2, with D perhaps matching TRBD1 (6 bases). The ends were cut back, 7 bases at V and 6 bases at J, with 12 bases in the middle. Germline V gene sequence: CDR1 MNHEY, CDR2 SVGAGI. The CDR3 loop spans 13 amino acids. The CDR3, as DNA: TGTGCCAGCATCTATACAGGGTCCGGGGAGCTGTTTTTT. Translated, it gives CASIYTGSGELFF.

This clone was seen once. This chain links TRBV28 with TRBJ1-5, with D maybe TRBD1 (5 bases). Germline V gene sequence: CDR1 MDHEN, CDR2 SYDVKM. V was clipped by 6 bases and J by 4 bases, with 13 bases between them. CDR3 length equals 14 residues. CDR3 residues: CASRLDSPNQPQHF. The CDR3, as DNA: TGTGCCAGCAGACTCGACAGCCCTAATCAGCCCCAGCATTTT.

This clone was counted between two and nine times. V usage is TRBV28 and J usage is TRBJ1-5; 7 bases are shared with TRBD1. Germline CDR1 reads MDHEN; CDR2 reads SYDVKM. V lost 6 bases, J lost 10 bases, and 6 bases stayed unmatched. This CDR3 is built from 12 residues. This chain's CDR3 is CASSRRQGPQHF. In DNA form, the CDR3 reads TGTGCCAGCAGCCGAAGACAGGGCCCCCAGCATTTT.